This T cell receptor (beta chain) was found in a study of CD8+ T cells in alopecia areata. About the research overall: Twice daily, treated patients received 5 to 10 mg of oral tofacitinib.

Notes on the study in general: TCRs were shared less clearly across patients than in mice, possibly for HLA-related reasons. Lesional scalp, especially alopecia totalis/universalis, showed higher clonality than normal scalp.

This clone was counted only a few times. As yet, its antigen is unknown. The germline V and J ends were trimmed by 1 base and 4 bases, with 15 bases remaining between them. This CDR3 is built from 16 residues. Germline CDR1 and CDR2: MGHRA and YSYEKL. RNA, once extracted, was reverse transcribed into cDNA for use as the sequencing template. Clones were read by immunoSEQ multiplex PCR, and TCRdb kept only the in-frame ones, dropping some. This table holds 60,000 to 70,000 clones, 40% to 50% found once. The sample consisted of CD8+ T cells sorted from blood, taken at week 0. The rearrangement links TRBV4-1 to TRBJ2-3; D is perhaps TRBD1 or TRBD2 (6 bases each). The sequence came from a human donor with alopecia areata. The CDR3 DNA follows: TGCGCCAGCAGCCAAGGGCGGGGACATAATTCAGATACGCAGTATTTT. Protein: CASSQGRGHNSDTQYF.